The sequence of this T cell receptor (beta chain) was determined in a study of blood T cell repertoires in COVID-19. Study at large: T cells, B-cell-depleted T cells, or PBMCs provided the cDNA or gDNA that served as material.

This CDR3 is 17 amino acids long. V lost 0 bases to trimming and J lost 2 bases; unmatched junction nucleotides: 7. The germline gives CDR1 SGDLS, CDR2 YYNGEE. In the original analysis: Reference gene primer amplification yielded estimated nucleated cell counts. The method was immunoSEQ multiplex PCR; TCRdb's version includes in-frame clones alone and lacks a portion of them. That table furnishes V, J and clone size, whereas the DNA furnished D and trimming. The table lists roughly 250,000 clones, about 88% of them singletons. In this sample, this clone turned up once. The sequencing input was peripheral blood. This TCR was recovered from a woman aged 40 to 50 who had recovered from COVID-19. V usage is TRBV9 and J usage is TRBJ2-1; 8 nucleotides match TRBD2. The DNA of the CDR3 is TGTGCCAGCAGCGTAGGTCCAGCGGGAGAACCCTACAATGAGCAGTTCTTC. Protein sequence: CASSVGPAGEPYNEQFF.